The 26 T cell receptor beta chains below were found in one sample sequenced in a study of blood T cells in healthy people across ages. The authors ran a second PCR of about 7 to 11 cycles using a sample-barcoded 5' primer and a J-beta primer mix. One entry per CDR3 protein, called by TCRdb with MiXCR from the 5' RACE reads. The repertoire holds 450,000 to 700,000 distinct CDR3 sequences, 25% to 30% seen once, with around a sixth in the top ten. Sequencing input: blood. These receptors were obtained from a woman in her sixties or seventies in good health.

This clonotype has more than one count but fewer than ten. The gene calls are TRBV20-1 and TRBJ1-5; 8 bases align to TRBD1. Trimming at V came to 5 bases and at J to 14 bases, leaving 14 bases not matched to a gene. Germline V gene sequence: CDR1 DFQATT, CDR2 SNEGSKA (reference sequence). The CDR3 length is 13 residues. In DNA, the CDR3 is TGCAGTGCTCTGATGTTTGACAGGGGTGACGAGCATTTT. It translates to CSALMFDRGDEHF.

The rearrangement links TRBV24-1 to TRBJ1-5; TRBD1 is a possible D gene (6 bases). In germline, CDR1 is KGHDR, CDR2 SFDVKD. The CDR3 is 14 residues long. V lost 6 bases to trimming and J lost 9 bases, with 17 bases between them. CDR3 sequence reads: CATSPLDSSWPQHF. The CDR3 DNA sequence: TGTGCCACCAGTCCCCTGGACAGCTCATGGCCCCAGCATTTT.

To note about this clonotype: A read error may produce the germline difference seen at one junction end. The chain is built from TRBV7-7 and TRBJ1-4; D is unresolved. Germline V lookup: CDR1 SSHAT, CDR2 FNYEAQ (reference sequence). There are 18 residues in the CDR3. The CDR3 loop is CASSLADRAEGTNEKLFF. CDR3 DNA sequence: TGTGCTAGCAGCTTAGCGGATAGGGCCGAGGGAACTAATGAAAAACTGTTTTTT. Full variable domain (outside the CDR3, taken from reference TRBV7-7 and TRBJ1-4): GAGVSQSPRYKVTKRGQDVTLRCDPISSHATLYWYQQALGQGPEFLTYFNYEAQPDKSGLPSDRFSAERPEGSISTLTIQRTEQRDSAMYRCASSLADRAEGTNEKLFFGSGTQLSVL.

This rearrangement joins TRBV7-2 to TRBJ2-3; D is perhaps TRBD1 or TRBD2 (5 bases each). Trimming cost V 6 bases and J 2 bases, with 12 bases left between them. The germline V gene has CDR1 SGHTA and CDR2 FQGNSA. The CDR3 runs 14 residues. CDR3 nucleotides: TGTGCCAGCAGGTCGGGGCGACTCACAGATACGCAGTATTTT. Protein sequence: CASRSGRLTDTQYF.

The chain joins TRBV4-3 to TRBJ2-4; 12 positions match TRBD2. The junction had 15 bases not matched to a gene; V was cut back by 0 bases and J by 0 bases. Germline values: CDR1 LGHNA, CDR2 YSLEER. The CDR3 is 22 residues long. CDR3 loop: CASSQERLGLAGSLQAKNIQYF. As DNA, the CDR3 is TGCGCCAGCAGCCAAGAGAGACTAGGACTAGCGGGGTCGTTACAAGCCAAAAACATTCAGTACTTC.

The chain combines TRBV12-3 or TRBV12-4 with TRBJ2-1; either TRBD1 or TRBD2 may fit D (7 bases each). The CDR3 is 14 residues long. Deletions cut 9 bases from V and 6 bases from J, with 18 bases between. The CDR3 nucleotides are TGTGCCAGTAGGGAGGGGGCTAAGGTCAATGAGCAGTTCTTC. It encodes CASREGAKVNEQFF.

The chain combines TRBV7-2 with TRBJ1-1; D remains unclear. CDR1 SGHTA and CDR2 FQGNSA come from the germline V gene. V lost 1 base to trimming and J lost 5 bases, with 14 bases between them. The CDR3 length is 15 residues. CDR3 region: CASSLERLPGTEAFF. The CDR3 region has the DNA TGTGCCAGCAGCTTAGAACGTCTCCCGGGGACTGAAGCTTTCTTT.

The CDR3 DNA reads TGCAGTGCTAGTGGCCCCGGAACCAATAGCGGGGCGCGTGCGGATACGCAGTATTTT. This translates into CSASGPGTNSGARADTQYF. This chain connects TRBV20-1 to TRBJ2-3, with 8 bases matching TRBD2. The germline V gene has CDR1 DFQATT and CDR2 SNEGSKA (reference sequence). The CDR3 is made up of 19 amino acids. The ends lost 3 bases at V and 6 bases at J; junction bases unmatched: 23.

The rearrangement joins TRBV20-1 to TRBJ1-6, with D unresolved. Trimming removed 0 bases from V and 7 bases from J, with 10 bases in between. The CDR3 is 14 amino acids. CDR1 DFQATT and CDR2 SNEGSKA come from the germline V gene (reference sequence). DNA for the CDR3: TGCAGTGCTAGAGAGTACAGCACAAATTCACCCCTCCACTTT. It translates to CSAREYSTNSPLHF.

In the case of this clonotype: The junction does not match germline at one end; this may be a read error. This rearrangement joins TRBV7-9 to TRBJ1-2; D uncertain. The CDR3 spans 8 residues. In germline, CDR1 is SEHNR, CDR2 FQNEAQ (reference sequence). The CDR3 region is CASSPPAF. CDR3 bases: TGTGCCAGCAGCCCCCCGGCCTTC.

This clonotype was counted ten times or more. The V call is TRBV6-6, the J call TRBJ1-5; no definite D call. V was cut by 4 bases and J by 3 bases, with 10 bases left in between. The germline gives CDR1 MNHNY, CDR2 SVGAGI (reference sequence). The CDR3 spans 14 residues. The CDR3: CASSFRAVNQPQHF. CDR3 nucleotide sequence: TGTGCCAGCAGTTTTCGGGCAGTCAATCAGCCCCAGCATTTT.

This clonotype was seen only a few times. The J gene is TRBJ1-1, the V gene TRBV20-1, with D possibly matching TRBD1 (6 bases). The CDR3 totals 14 residues. Per the germline V gene, CDR1 is DFQATT and CDR2 is SNEGSKA (reference sequence). V dropped 0 bases and J dropped 6 bases, with 14 bases sitting between them. The CDR3 nucleotides are TGCAGTGCTAGAGAAGGGGGGCGGGGCCCTGAAGCTTTCTTT. Translating it yields CSAREGGRGPEAFF.

This clonotype has just a few counts. DNA of the CDR3: TGTGCCAGCAGCTTACAAGGGGTTAAGGCTTTCTTT. The encoded protein is CASSLQGVKAFF. The chain carries TRBV11-1 and TRBJ1-1; perhaps TRBD1 as D (5 bases). CDR1 is SGHAT, CDR2 FQDESV, per germline (reference sequence). V dropped 2 bases and J dropped 11 bases, with 12 bases sitting between them. CDR3 size: 12 residues.

J is TRBJ2-5 and V is TRBV5-1; 8 bases agree with TRBD2. Trimming took 1 base from V and 5 from J; bases not matched to a gene: 13. There are 17 residues in the CDR3. Germline CDR1 and CDR2: SGHRS and YFSETQ. The CDR3, as DNA: TGCGCCAGCAGCTTGTCGGTAGCGGGGCCCTCGGGGGAGACCCAGTACTTC. Translated: CASSLSVAGPSGETQYF. Based on the CDR3 plus reference TRBV5-1 and TRBJ2-5, the full variable domain is KAGVTQTPRYLIKTRGQQVTLSCSPISGHRSVSWYQQTPGQGLQFLFEYFSETQRNKGNFPGRFSGRQFSNSRSEMNVSTLELGDSALYLCASSLSVAGPSGETQYFGPGTRLLVL.

DNA for the CDR3: TGTGCCAGCAGCGTTCGGACAGGGGGCGCATCCGGGGAGCTGTTTTTT. Translation: CASSVRTGGASGELFF. The chain links TRBV9 to TRBJ2-2; TRBD1 matches at 11 bases. J gave up 6 bases and V 2 bases, and 6 bases lay outside the gene matches. CDR1 and CDR2 (germline): SGDLS, YYNGEE. The CDR3 runs to 16 residues. The complete variable domain, with remaining parts taken from reference TRBV9 and TRBJ2-2, reads DSGVTQTPKHLITATGQRVTLRCSPRSGDLSVYWYQQSLDQGLQFLIQYYNGEERAKGNILERFSAQQFPDLHSELNLSSLELGDSALYFCASSVRTGGASGELFFGEGSRLTVL.

This chain uses TRBV24-1 with TRBJ1-4; 9 nucleotides agree with TRBD1. Germline V gene data show CDR1 as KGHDR and CDR2 as SFDVKD. The CDR3 spans 14 residues. V lost 3 bases, J lost 11 bases, and 6 bases stayed unmatched. The CDR3 sequence: CATSDPGQGGKLFF. DNA of the CDR3: TGTGCCACCAGTGATCCGGGACAGGGCGGTAAACTGTTTTTT.

The sample holds a few counts of this clonotype. The chain has TRBV20-1 and TRBJ1-1; the D is unclear. Germline lookup yields CDR1 DFQATT and CDR2 SNEGSKA (reference sequence). V shed 2 bases and J shed 4 bases, with 14 bases lying between them. The CDR3 covers 14 residues. CDR3 in amino acids: CSARRAQSGTEAFF. The CDR3 nucleotides are TGCAGTGCTAGAAGAGCGCAGTCGGGCACTGAAGCTTTCTTT.

This clonotype appeared a few times. The J gene is TRBJ2-1, the V gene TRBV5-5; D not resolved. There are 11 residues in the CDR3. Trimming removed 3 bases at V and 12 bases at J, with 10 bases between. CDR1 is SGHKS, CDR2 YYEKEE, per germline (reference sequence). CDR3 nucleotide sequence: TGTGCCAGCAGCTATAGTTTGCGGCAGTTCTTC. It encodes CASSYSLRQFF.

This chain connects TRBV7-9 to TRBJ2-5; 10 bases line up with TRBD1. J was trimmed by 1 base and V by 4 bases; bases with no gene match: 15. CDR3 length equals 19 residues. Germline V gene lookup returns CDR1 SEHNR and CDR2 FQNEAQ (reference sequence). CDR3 nucleotide sequence: TGTGCCAGCAGCTCGGCACGGACAGGGGGATGGAATATCCAAGAGACCCAGTACTTC. Amino acids: CASSSARTGGWNIQETQYF.

This clonotype has more than one count but fewer than ten. The rearrangement uses TRBV7-3 and TRBJ2-2; D remains ambiguous. Trimming took off 2 bases at V and 7 bases at J, with 11 bases between the two ends. The germline gives CDR1 SGHTA, CDR2 FQGTGA. The CDR3 contains 14 residues. DNA of the CDR3: TGTGCCAGCAGCTTATTGGTTTGGGGCGGGGAGCTGTTTTTT. This sequence encodes CASSLLVWGGELFF.

This clonotype was seen only a few times. The chain recombines TRBV29-1 with TRBJ2-3, with D maybe TRBD2 (7 bases). The ends were cut back, 3 bases at V and 3 bases at J, with 25 bases in the middle. The CDR3 has 18 residues. CDR1 is SQVTM, CDR2 ANQGSEA, per germline. In DNA form, the CDR3 reads TGCAGCGTTGAGCACGTATTAGGAACGGGGGGCCCAACAGATACGCAGTATTTT. The encoded protein is CSVEHVLGTGGPTDTQYF.

This clonotype was seen only a few times. V is TRBV7-2 and J is TRBJ2-4, with TRBD1 matching over 8 bases. The CDR3 loop spans 14 amino acids. Trimming removed 5 bases from V and 6 bases from J; junction bases left unmatched: 6. In germline, CDR1 is SGHTA, CDR2 FQGNSA. The CDR3: CASSAYRGANIQYF. The DNA of the CDR3 is TGTGCCAGCAGCGCCTACAGGGGGGCAAACATTCAGTACTTC.

The rearrangement joins TRBV10-3 to TRBJ1-5; tentative D call: TRBD1 (5 bases). V was trimmed by 10 bases and J by 0 bases, leaving 19 bases between them. The CDR3 is 16 residues long. Germline-derived CDR1 and CDR2 are ENHRY and SYGVKD. The CDR3 reads CASSSQGGLSNQPQHF. In DNA, the CDR3 is TGTGCCAGTAGTTCGCAGGGAGGACTTAGCAATCAGCCCCAGCATTTT.

This clonotype was recorded a few times. The chain employs TRBV14 and TRBJ2-7, with D possibly being TRBD2 (6 bases). This CDR3 contains 13 residues. Trimming removed 3 bases from V and 9 bases from J, with 15 bases in between. Germline V gene data show CDR1 as SGHDN and CDR2 as FVKESK. This CDR3 reads CASSHVGPRGQYF. The CDR3 coding sequence is TGTGCCAGCAGCCATGTGGGCCCGCGGGGGCAGTACTTC.

This clonotype was detected a few times. The rearrangement links TRBV3-1 to TRBJ2-5; D ambiguous. This CDR3 spans 14 amino acids. CDR1 and CDR2 (germline): LGHDT, YNNKEL (reference sequence). Trimming cost V 3 bases and J 2 bases, with 10 bases left between them. The CDR3 bases are TGTGCCAGCAGCCAGCATCTAGGGCAAGAGACCCAGTACTTC. Its protein is CASSQHLGQETQYF.

The chain joins TRBV4-2 to TRBJ2-7; TRBD2 might be the D (5 bases). CDR1 and CDR2 (germline): LGHNA, YNFKEQ. V lost 4 bases and J lost 0, with 10 bases in between. The CDR3 is made up of 14 amino acids. CDR3 bases: TGTGCCAGCAGCCGTGAGGGCCCCTCCTACGAGCAGTACTTC. Its translation: CASSREGPSYEQYF.